This TCR beta chain was profiled in a study of blood T cell repertoires in COVID-19. At the level of the study: T cells, B-cell-depleted T cells, or PBMCs provided the cDNA or gDNA that served as material.

Per the original methods: Amplified reference gene primers provided the basis for estimating nucleated cell counts. The table came from immunoSEQ multiplex PCR; TCRdb's copy has only in-frame clones and leaves some out. D and trimming come from the DNA, and the V and J calls and clone size come from that table. Of about 39,000 clones in the sample, more than 70% were seen once. Trimming cost V 9 bases and J 1 base, with 8 bases left between them. Germline V CDR1 and CDR2: KGHDR, SFDVKD. CDR3 size: 13 residues. The chain employs TRBV24-1 and TRBJ2-2, with D possibly TRBD1 on 6 matching bases. Sequencing input: peripheral blood. The TCR sequence derives from a man in his sixties with acute or convalescent COVID-19. The CDR3 reads CATGGGNTGELFF. In DNA, the CDR3 is TGTGCCACCGGGGGCGGGAACACCGGGGAGCTGTTTTTT.